Below are 22 T cell receptor beta chains sequenced from a single sample in a study of cytomegalovirus exposure and HLA in healthy donors. The primer mix had 60 Vbeta and 13 Jbeta primers. Only in-frame clones appear in the TCRdb table, and some are missing; sequencing was by immunoSEQ multiplex PCR. The table shows about 210,000 clones, with 70% to 90% occurring only once. Input material: PBMCs. Receptors originate from a girl aged 2-15 years in good health and CMV-seronegative.

The gene calls are TRBV5-4 and TRBJ2-1; 7 bases match TRBD1. With 9 bases clipped from V and 5 bases from J, the junction kept 11 bases outside the gene matches. CDR3 length equals 14 residues. Germline CDR1 and CDR2: SGHNT and YYREEE (reference sequence). CDR3 residues: CATLVDRANNEQFF. CDR3 in DNA: TGTGCCACTCTCGTCGACAGGGCTAACAATGAGCAGTTCTTC.

In this sample, this clone turned up once. The chain employs TRBV2 and TRBJ2-7, with 11 bases aligning to TRBD1. The germline CDR1 and CDR2 sequences are SNHLY and FYNNEI. With V trimmed by 8 bases and J by 6 bases, 12 bases remained unmatched. This CDR3 has 15 residues. CDR3 nucleotides: TGTGCCAGCGGGGGACCGGGACAGGGGGTGGGCGAGCAGTACTTC. Translating it yields CASGGPGQGVGEQYF.

The chain joins TRBV4-2 to TRBJ2-1; D is perhaps TRBD1 (5 bases). The CDR3 extends over 16 amino acids. Trimming stripped 0 bases from V and 9 bases from J, with 18 bases between. Germline lookup yields CDR1 LGHNA and CDR2 YNFKEQ. CDR3 region: CASSQDLVSVGREQFF. The CDR3 nucleotides read TGTGCCAGCAGCCAAGATTTAGTCTCGGTGGGGCGTGAGCAGTTCTTC.

V usage is TRBV5-8 and J usage is TRBJ1-2; D is unclear. The germline gives CDR1 SGHTS, CDR2 YDEGEE. The V end lost 1 base, the J end lost 7 bases, and 2 bases lay between the germline ends. This CDR3 comprises 10 residues. The CDR3 bases are TGTGCCAGCAGCTTGCGTGGCTACACCTTC. Amino acid sequence: CASSLRGYTF.

The chain combines TRBV7-6 with TRBJ1-2; 9 bases are a match to TRBD1. After removal of 5 bases from V and 5 bases from J, the junction contained 6 bases not matched to a gene. CDR3 length: 14 amino acids. The germline V gene has CDR1 SGHVS and CDR2 FNYEAQ. The CDR3 DNA sequence: TGTGCCAGCAGCCATGGACAGGGGCCTTATGGCTACACCTTC. This encodes CASSHGQGPYGYTF.

The chain uses TRBV6-1 and TRBJ1-5; 8 bases map to TRBD1. CDR1 and CDR2 from the germline V gene are MNHNS and SASEGT. This CDR3 is built from 15 residues. After removal of 3 bases from V and 7 bases from J, the junction contained 8 bases not matched to a gene. CDR3 sequence reads: CASSEAGGAGQPQHF. The CDR3 DNA sequence: TGTGCCAGCAGTGAGGCAGGGGGCGCAGGGCAGCCCCAGCATTTT.

The chain is built from TRBV2 and TRBJ2-7; D not certain. The germline CDR1 and CDR2 sequences are SNHLY and FYNNEI. Trimming shortened V by 2 bases and J by 0 bases, and 11 bases separated the two germline ends. The CDR3 sequence is 15 residues long. The CDR3 is CASSERYPSSYEQYF. The CDR3 DNA follows: TGTGCCAGCAGTGAACGATATCCTAGCTCCTACGAGCAGTACTTC.

The table lists this clone with a few counts. J is TRBJ2-2 and V is TRBV10-3; 7 positions match TRBD2. This CDR3 is built from 14 residues. V shed 6 bases and J 4 bases; nucleotides not matched to a gene: 5. Germline CDR1 is ENHRY and CDR2 is SYGVKD. CDR3 loop: CAISWTSFTGELFF. The CDR3 nucleotides are TGTGCCATCAGCTGGACTAGTTTCACCGGGGAGCTGTTTTTT.

The chain has TRBV7-9 and TRBJ2-5; a possible D gene is TRBD2 (6 bases). The V gene's germline CDR1 is SEHNR and CDR2 FQNEAQ (reference sequence). The V end lost 4 bases, the J end lost 3 bases, and 15 bases lay between the germline ends. CDR3 size: 15 residues. The CDR3 region has the DNA TGTGCCAGCAGCTCGGAGGGCAGGGACGAAGAGACCCAGTACTTC. It encodes CASSSEGRDEETQYF.

The rearrangement joins TRBV6-5 to TRBJ1-6, with D possibly TRBD1 on 5 matching bases. Per the germline V gene, CDR1 is MNHEY and CDR2 is SVGAGI. The CDR3 sequence is 14 residues long. Trimming shortened V by 6 bases and J by 5 bases, and 11 bases separated the two germline ends. The DNA of the CDR3 is TGTGCCAGCAGCCCGGGGGAGAATAATTCACCCCTCCACTTT. It yields the protein CASSPGENNSPLHF.

The chain joins TRBV9 to TRBJ2-2, with a weak D call TRBD2 (5 bases). V was cut by 4 bases and J by 2 bases, with 9 bases left in between. CDR3 length equals 14 residues. Germline CDR1 SGDLS, CDR2 YYNGEE. The CDR3 DNA is TGTGCCAGCAGCCTCTCTAGCAACACCGGGGAGCTGTTTTTT. Translated: CASSLSSNTGELFF.

This chain connects TRBV15 to TRBJ2-5, with D unclear. The J call may be faulty, since TRBJ2-7 better matches the DNA end. Germline assignment: CDR1 LNHNV and CDR2 YYDKDF (reference sequence). The CDR3 runs to 15 residues. As DNA, the CDR3 is TGTGCCACCAGCCCGAGCAAAGTTTACTCCTACGAGCAGTACTTC. Translation gives CATSPSKVYSYEQYF.

V is TRBV7-9 and J is TRBJ2-3; TRBD2 aligns across 8 bases. Germline CDR1 SEHNR, CDR2 FQNEAQ (reference sequence). The ends lost 5 bases at V and 2 bases at J; junction bases unmatched: 6. The CDR3 totals 15 residues. CDR3 loop: CASSPGGLPTDTQYF. In nucleotides, the CDR3 is TGTGCCAGCAGCCCGGGGGGGCTGCCCACAGATACGCAGTATTTT.

This clone was observed a few times. This chain links TRBV30 with TRBJ1-1; D remains unclear. Germline V gene sequence: CDR1 GTSNPN, CDR2 SVGIG (reference sequence). Trimming left V 3 bases short and J 0 bases short, with 8 bases between. The CDR3 consists of 13 residues. CDR3 in DNA: TGTGCCTGGAGACCTCAGGTGAACACTGAAGCTTTCTTT. Its translation: CAWRPQVNTEAFF.

This chain links TRBV10-3 with TRBJ1-2; 7 nucleotides line up with TRBD1. This CDR3 is built from 13 residues. J gave up 4 bases and V 6 bases, and 5 bases lay outside the gene matches. Germline V lookup: CDR1 ENHRY, CDR2 SYGVKD. CDR3 bases: TGTGCCATCAGCTTCGACAGGGCCTATGGCTACACCTTC. Its translation: CAISFDRAYGYTF.

The V gene is TRBV6-5, the J gene TRBJ1-1; D is uncertain. Trimming pared 4 bases from V and 4 bases from J, leaving 10 bases between. Germline-derived CDR1 and CDR2 are MNHEY and SVGAGI. The CDR3 length is 13 residues. CDR3 in amino acids: CASSWPGSTEAFF. CDR3 DNA: TGTGCCAGCAGTTGGCCGGGGAGCACTGAAGCTTTCTTT.

V usage is TRBV27 and J usage is TRBJ2-2; D is possibly TRBD1 (5 bases). From germline, CDR1 is MNHEY and CDR2 SMNVEV (reference sequence). The germline V and J ends were trimmed by 2 bases and 1 base, with 5 bases remaining between them. The CDR3 spans 14 residues. The CDR3: CASSLRGNTGELFF. DNA for the CDR3: TGTGCCAGCAGTTTAAGGGGGAACACCGGGGAGCTGTTTTTT.

The chain carries TRBV5-1 and TRBJ1-1; 8 bases agree with TRBD1. This CDR3 spans 15 amino acids. Germline V CDR1 and CDR2: SGHRS, YFSETQ. V was pared by 0 bases and J by 3 bases, with 4 bases of the junction left unmatched. CDR3 amino acids: CASSLADRDDTEAFF. CDR3 DNA: TGCGCCAGCAGCTTGGCGGACAGGGATGACACTGAAGCTTTCTTT.

This clone appeared a single time. The V and J genes are TRBV18 and TRBJ1-1, with D possibly being TRBD1 (6 bases). CDR1 and CDR2 (germline): KGHSH, LQKENI. The CDR3 runs to 12 residues. Trimming cost V 3 bases and J 5 bases, with 7 bases left between them. This chain's CDR3 is CASSPDRTEAFF. The CDR3 coding sequence is TGTGCCAGCTCACCCGACAGGACTGAAGCTTTCTTT.

CDR3 amino acids: CASSSQGAGELFF. The DNA for the CDR3 is TGTGCCAGCAGTTCTCAGGGTGCCGGGGAGCTGTTTTTT. The chain recombines TRBV27 with TRBJ2-2; D may be TRBD1 (5 bases). CDR1 is MNHEY and CDR2 is SMNVEV in the germline V gene (reference sequence). V dropped 4 bases and J dropped 6 bases, with 9 bases sitting between them. This CDR3 comprises 13 residues.

The rearrangement links TRBV27 to TRBJ1-1; D not resolved. The V gene lost 4 bases and the J gene lost 3 bases, with 9 bases spanning the gap. The CDR3 consists of 13 residues. Germline CDR1 and CDR2: MNHEY and SMNVEV (reference sequence). The CDR3 reads CASSSRGDTEAFF. The CDR3 DNA follows: TGTGCCAGCAGTTCCCGGGGTGACACTGAAGCTTTCTTT.

The rearrangement uses TRBV18 and TRBJ2-7; D gene unclear. Trimming took 6 bases from V and 3 from J, leaving 18 bases between them. The CDR3 covers 15 residues. CDR1 is KGHSH, CDR2 LQKENI, per germline. Written as DNA, the CDR3 is TGTGCCAGCTCCCCCGAGGTCACATTAAGCTACGAGCAGTACTTC. Translated, it gives CASSPEVTLSYEQYF. The full variable domain, rest sourced from reference TRBV18 and TRBJ2-7, is NAGVMQNPRHLVRRRGQEARLRCSPMKGHSHVYWYRQLPEEGLKFMVYLQKENIIDESGMPKERFSAEFPKEGPSILRIQQVVRGDSAAYFCASSPEVTLSYEQYFGPGTRLTVT.